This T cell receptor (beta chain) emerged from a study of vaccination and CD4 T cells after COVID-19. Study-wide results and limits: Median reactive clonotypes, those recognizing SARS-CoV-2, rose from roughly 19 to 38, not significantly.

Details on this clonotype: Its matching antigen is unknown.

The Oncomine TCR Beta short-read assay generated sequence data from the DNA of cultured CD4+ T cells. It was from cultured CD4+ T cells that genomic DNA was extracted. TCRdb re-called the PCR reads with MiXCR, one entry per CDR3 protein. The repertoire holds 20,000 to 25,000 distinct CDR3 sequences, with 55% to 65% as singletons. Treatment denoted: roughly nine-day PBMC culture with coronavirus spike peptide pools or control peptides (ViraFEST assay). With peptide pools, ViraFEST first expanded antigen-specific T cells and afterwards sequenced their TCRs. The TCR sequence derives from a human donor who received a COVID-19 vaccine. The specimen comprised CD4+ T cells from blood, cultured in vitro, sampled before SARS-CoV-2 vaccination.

CDR3 in amino acids: CASSTSTGTGNTIYF. The CDR3 DNA sequence: TGTGCCAGTAGTACCTCGACAGGGACTGGAAACACCATATATTTT. The chain combines TRBV19 with TRBJ1-3, with 7 nucleotides matching TRBD1. CDR1 is LNHDA and CDR2 is SQIVND in the germline V gene (reference sequence). Losses at the gene ends were 4 bases for V and 2 bases for J; bases not matched to a gene: 5. CDR3 length equals 15 residues.